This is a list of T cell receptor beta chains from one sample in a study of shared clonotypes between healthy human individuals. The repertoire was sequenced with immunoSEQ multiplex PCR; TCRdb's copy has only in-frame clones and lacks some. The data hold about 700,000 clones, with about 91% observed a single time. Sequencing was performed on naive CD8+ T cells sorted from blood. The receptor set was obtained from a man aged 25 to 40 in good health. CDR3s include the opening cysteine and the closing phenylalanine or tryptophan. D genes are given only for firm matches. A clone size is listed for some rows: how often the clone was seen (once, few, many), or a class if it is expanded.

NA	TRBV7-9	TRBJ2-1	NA	CASSTSYNEQFF	TGTGCCAGCAGCACCTCGTACAATGAGCAGTTCTTC
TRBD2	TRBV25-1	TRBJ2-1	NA	CASSEPSGRWDEQFF	TGTGCCAGCAGTGAACCTAGCGGGAGATGGGATGAGCAGTTCTTC
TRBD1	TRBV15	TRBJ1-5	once	CATSLTSTGVGNQPQHF	TGTGCCACCAGCCTTACCTCGACAGGGGTAGGCAATCAGCCCCAGCATTTT
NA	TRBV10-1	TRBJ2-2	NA	CASSDYPPGAGELFF	TGCGCCAGCAGCGACTATCCCCCGGGGGCCGGGGAGCTGTTTTTT
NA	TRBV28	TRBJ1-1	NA	CASSWGRTMNTEAFF	TGTGCCAGCAGTTGGGGACGAACGATGAACACTGAAGCTTTCTTT
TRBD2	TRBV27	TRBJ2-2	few	CASSSGLATGELFF	TGTGCCAGCAGTTCGGGACTAGCCACCGGGGAGCTGTTTTTT
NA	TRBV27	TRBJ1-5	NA	CASSLSSTVGNQPQHF	TGTGCCAGCAGTTTATCGTCGACAGTGGGGAATCAGCCCCAGCATTTT
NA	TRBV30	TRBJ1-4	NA	CAWSWAVNEKLFF	TGTGCCTGGAGTTGGGCCGTTAATGAAAAACTGTTTTTT
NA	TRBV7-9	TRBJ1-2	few	CASTDDSPLGYTF	TGTGCCAGCACCGATGACAGTCCGCTTGGCTACACCTTC
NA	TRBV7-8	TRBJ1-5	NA	CASSPREGLGQPQHF	TGTGCCAGCAGCCCTCGAGAGGGGTTGGGACAGCCCCAGCATTTT
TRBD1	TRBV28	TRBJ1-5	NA	CASSLFGTDTNQPQHF	TGTGCCAGCAGTTTATTCGGGACAGACACCAATCAGCCCCAGCATTTT
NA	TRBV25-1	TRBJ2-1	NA	CASSEFTEYNEQFF	TGTGCCAGCAGTGAATTTACTGAGTACAATGAGCAGTTCTTC
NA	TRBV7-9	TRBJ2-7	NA	CASTAGAFYEQYF	TGTGCCAGCACCGCAGGCGCATTCTACGAGCAGTACTTC
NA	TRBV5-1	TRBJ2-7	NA	CASSAGYEQYF	TGCGCCAGCAGCGCGGGATACGAGCAGTACTTC
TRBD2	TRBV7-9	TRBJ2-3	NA	CASSSRLAGEVVDTQYF	TGTGCCAGCAGCTCCAGACTAGCGGGAGAGGTGGTAGATACGCAGTATTTT
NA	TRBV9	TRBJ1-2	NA	CASSVAGVPYGYTF	TGTGCCAGCAGCGTAGCCGGGGTCCCATATGGCTACACCTTC
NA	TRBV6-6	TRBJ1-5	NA	CASSYSLGNQPQHF	TGTGCCAGCAGTTACTCGTTGGGGAATCAGCCCCAGCATTTT
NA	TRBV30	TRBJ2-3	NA	CAWSTVVDTQYF	TGTGCCTGGAGTACCGTTGTGGATACGCAGTATTTT
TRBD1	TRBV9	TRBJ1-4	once	CASSGSETGSNEKLFF	TGTGCCAGCAGCGGGTCCGAGACAGGGTCTAATGAAAAACTGTTTTTT
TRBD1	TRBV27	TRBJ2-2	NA	CASSSGQGYTGELFF	TGTGCCAGCAGTTCGGGACAGGGGTACACCGGGGAGCTGTTTTTT
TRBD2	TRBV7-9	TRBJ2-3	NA	CASSPREAGVFADTQYF	TGTGCCAGCAGCCCGCGGGAAGCGGGAGTATTTGCAGATACGCAGTATTTT
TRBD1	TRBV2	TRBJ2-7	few	CASRDGQGTYEQYF	TGTGCCAGCAGAGACGGACAGGGGACGTACGAGCAGTACTTC
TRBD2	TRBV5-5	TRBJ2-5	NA	CASSDGLEETQYF	TGTGCCAGCAGCGATGGACTAGAGGAGACCCAGTACTTC
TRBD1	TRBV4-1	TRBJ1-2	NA	CASSQETGTRGYTF	TGCGCCAGCAGCCAAGAGACAGGGACGAGAGGCTACACCTTC
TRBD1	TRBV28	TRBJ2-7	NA	CASSYRQGYEQYF	TGTGCCAGCAGTTACCGACAGGGGTACGAGCAGTACTTC
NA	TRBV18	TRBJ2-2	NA	CASSLATGYTGELFF	TGTGCCAGCTCACTGGCGACGGGATACACCGGGGAGCTGTTTTTT
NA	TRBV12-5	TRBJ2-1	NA	CASVRSPHGEQFF	TGTGCTAGTGTCCGGTCCCCCCATGGTGAGCAGTTCTTC